The table lists the clone carrying this T cell receptor (beta chain) with many counts. The antigen is not known. The sample is drawn from a study of blood T cells in healthy people across ages. Combining a sample-barcoded 5' primer with a J-beta primer mix, a second PCR ran for about 7 to 11 cycles. TCRdb processed the 5' RACE reads anew with MiXCR; each CDR3 protein has one entry. The data contain about 1.5 million distinct CDR3 sequences, 35% to 45% of them singletons. Regarding the study as a whole: Across the age range, TCR beta diversity per million T cells fell in a roughly linear way. The long-lived group displayed more naive CD4+ cells, plus higher diversity, than the aged donors did.

The V end lost 8 bases, the J end lost 1 base, and 9 bases lay between the germline ends. The CDR3 runs 13 residues. The germline gives CDR1 SEHNR, CDR2 FQNEAQ (reference sequence). The chain employs TRBV7-9 and TRBJ2-1, with D possibly TRBD1 on 6 matching bases. The sequence was obtained from a woman aged 18-29 years in good health. The sequenced material came from blood. In nucleotides, the CDR3 is TGTGCCAGCTCCGGGACATCCTACAATGAGCAGTTCTTC. Its protein is CASSGTSYNEQFF.